The next 22 T cell receptor beta chains were all read from a single sample in a study of T cell changes during pregnancy in multiple sclerosis. TCRdb's copy holds only in-frame clones and misses some; the assay was immunoSEQ multiplex PCR. The data contain some 90,000 clones, around 90% of them singletons. Sequencing used peripheral blood, obtained in the first trimester of pregnancy. Source of these receptors: a female donor with multiple sclerosis, enrolled in a pregnancy study.

This chain connects TRBV7-2 to TRBJ1-1, with D unresolved. The CDR3 runs to 15 residues. Looked up from germline, CDR1 is SGHTA and CDR2 is FQGNSA. Trimming cost V 4 bases and J 0 bases, with 12 bases left between them. The CDR3 loop is CASSSEPSLNTEAFF. The CDR3 bases are TGTGCCAGCAGCTCCGAGCCGAGCTTGAACACTGAAGCTTTCTTT.

This clone showed up just once. The chain recombines TRBV27 with TRBJ1-4; unclear D gene. This CDR3 has 13 amino acids. The V gene's germline CDR1 is MNHEY and CDR2 SMNVEV (reference sequence). V lost 6 bases to trimming and J lost 1 base, with 6 bases between them. This chain's CDR3 is CASRPGTNEKLFF. The CDR3 nucleotides are TGTGCCAGCAGACCGGGAACTAATGAAAAACTGTTTTTT.

This chain links TRBV11-2 with TRBJ2-7, with 14 nucleotides matching TRBD2. This CDR3 has 16 residues. The ends lost 5 bases at V and 2 bases at J; junction bases unmatched: 5. The V gene's germline CDR1 is SGHAT and CDR2 FQNNGV. The CDR3 bases are TGTGCCAGCAGCGGGACTAGCGGGAGCCTACCCTACGAGCAGTACTTC. Translated, it gives CASSGTSGSLPYEQYF.

CDR3 nucleotide sequence: TGTGCCAGCAGCGCAGGGACAGGGGGTTTGGAGACCCAGTACTTC. It translates to CASSAGTGGLETQYF. The V gene is TRBV9, the J gene TRBJ2-5; 11 bases are shared with TRBD1. Trimming took 3 bases from V and 5 from J; bases not matched to a gene: 6. This CDR3 is 15 amino acids long. In germline, CDR1 is SGDLS, CDR2 YYNGEE.

The chain is built from TRBV6-5 and TRBJ2-5; 7 bases match TRBD2. The CDR3 runs 16 residues. Germline loops: CDR1 MNHEY, CDR2 SVGAGI. The ends lost 2 bases at V and 1 base at J; junction bases unmatched: 7. The CDR3 DNA follows: TGTGCCAGCAGTTACGGGGCGGGAGCGCTCCAAGAGACCCAGTACTTC. Translation gives CASSYGAGALQETQYF.

The chain combines TRBV7-8 with TRBJ2-5; D call uncertain. CDR3 size: 11 residues. Trimming shortened V by 3 bases and J by 7 bases, and 6 bases separated the two germline ends. CDR1 SGHVS and CDR2 FQNEAQ come from the germline V gene. CDR3: CASSLERTQYF. CDR3 in DNA: TGTGCCAGCAGCTTGGAGAGGACCCAGTACTTC.

A few counts support this clone. This CDR3 is CAWSRGRDQPQHF. CDR3 coding DNA: TGTGCCTGGAGTCGGGGTAGGGATCAGCCCCAGCATTTT. This chain joins TRBV30 and TRBJ1-5, with D uncertain. The V gene's germline CDR1 is GTSNPN and CDR2 SVGIG (reference sequence). This CDR3 is built from 13 residues. Between the trimmed V and J ends, which lost 2 bases and 5 bases, there was a span of 10 bases.

V gene TRBV9 combines with J gene TRBJ2-7; D unclear. The length of the CDR3 is 15 residues. Germline V gene sequence: CDR1 SGDLS, CDR2 YYNGEE. V lost 0 bases, J lost 2 bases, and 12 bases lay in between. CDR3 loop: CASSVAAGLTYEQYF. Written as DNA, the CDR3 is TGTGCCAGCAGCGTAGCGGCAGGATTGACCTACGAGCAGTACTTC.

The chain recombines TRBV27 with TRBJ1-1; 11 positions match TRBD1. Germline lookup yields CDR1 MNHEY and CDR2 SMNVEV (reference sequence). Trimming at V came to 1 base and at J to 5 bases, leaving 9 bases not matched to a gene. The CDR3 sequence is 17 residues long. The CDR3 DNA reads TGTGCCAGCAGTTTATTGGGACAGGGGGGGTTGGGAACTGAAGCTTTCTTT. Protein: CASSLLGQGGLGTEAFF.

The CDR3 nucleotides read TGCAGCGTCTCCTTGGGGGCCACTGAAGCTTTCTTT. This translates into CSVSLGATEAFF. This rearrangement joins TRBV29-1 to TRBJ1-1; the D gene is possibly TRBD1 (6 bases). V shed 6 bases and J shed 4 bases, with 12 bases lying between them. Germline CDR1 is SQVTM and CDR2 is ANQGSEA. The CDR3 length is 12 residues.

This clone has more than one count but fewer than ten. CDR3 protein: CASQGGSGPGYTF. As DNA, the CDR3 is TGTGCCAGCCAGGGGGGTTCCGGTCCTGGCTACACCTTC. The chain links TRBV2 to TRBJ1-2, with 7 bases identical to TRBD1. This CDR3 spans 13 amino acids. CDR1 and CDR2 from the germline V gene are SNHLY and FYNNEI. The junction had 10 bases not matched to a gene; V was cut back by 8 bases and J by 7 bases.

This chain uses TRBV5-1 with TRBJ1-4, with a possible D match to TRBD1 (5 bases). Trimming stripped 0 bases from V and 3 bases from J, with 9 bases between. The germline V gene has CDR1 SGHRS and CDR2 YFSETQ. The CDR3 length is 15 residues. DNA of the CDR3: TGCGCCAGCAGCTTGGTGGGGGGGGCTAATGAAAAACTGTTTTTT. The encoded protein is CASSLVGGANEKLFF.

The rearrangement joins TRBV10-3 to TRBJ1-1; 7 nucleotides match TRBD1. Per germline, CDR1 ENHRY and CDR2 SYGVKD. The trim removed 2 bases at V and 8 bases at J, leaving 2 bases unmatched. There are 12 residues in the CDR3. In DNA form, the CDR3 reads TGTGCCATCAGTGAGGCAGGGGGGGAAGCTTTCTTT. Its protein product is CAISEAGGEAFF.

This sequence joins TRBV2 and TRBJ2-7; TRBD1 agrees at 9 bases. V shed 6 bases, J shed 3 bases, and the junction held 6 bases outside the gene matches. From germline, CDR1 is SNHLY and CDR2 FYNNEI. The CDR3 loop spans 14 amino acids. The CDR3: CASSPRDRVYEQYF. DNA for the CDR3: TGTGCCAGCAGCCCCCGGGACAGGGTCTACGAGCAGTACTTC.

The rearrangement links TRBV6-8 to TRBJ1-2; 7 bases are a match to TRBD1. The CDR3 is 13 amino acids. V was pared by 7 bases and J by 8 bases, with 10 bases of the junction left unmatched. CDR1 is MNHGY and CDR2 is SAAAGT in the germline V gene. CDR3 bases: TGTGCCAGCACACCAAAGGGGGCTCCCGGCTACACCTTC. It encodes CASTPKGAPGYTF.

The chain combines TRBV27 with TRBJ2-7; TRBD2 is a possible D gene (6 bases). In germline, CDR1 is MNHEY, CDR2 SMNVEV (reference sequence). The CDR3 length is 14 residues. Trimming took off 3 bases at V and 4 bases at J, with 13 bases between the two ends. The CDR3 DNA follows: TGTGCCAGCAGTTTCCGGGAGAAGGAGTACGAGCAGTACTTC. It translates to CASSFREKEYEQYF.

For the CDR3, the DNA is TGTGCCAGCTCACTTGGGAGCGGGAGGCCAACTAATGAGCAGTTCTTC. This encodes CASSLGSGRPTNEQFF. The chain uses TRBV18 and TRBJ2-1, with 9 bases that match TRBD2. V dropped 4 bases and J dropped 7; count of bases not matched to a gene: 11. This CDR3 spans 16 amino acids. Per germline, CDR1 KGHSH and CDR2 LQKENI.

This clone has just a few counts. The chain joins TRBV15 to TRBJ1-4, with 10 bases aligning to TRBD1. From germline, CDR1 is LNHNV and CDR2 YYDKDF (reference sequence). The CDR3 covers 15 residues. V was clipped by 0 bases and J by 7 bases; unmatched bases: 2. The CDR3, as DNA: TGTGCCACCAGCAGAGATAGGACAGGGGGTGAAAAACTGTTTTTT. Translating it yields CATSRDRTGGEKLFF. Looking up the rest from reference TRBV15 and TRBJ1-4 gives the full variable domain: DAMVIQNPRYQVTQFGKPVTLSCSQTLNHNVMYWYQQKSSQAPKLLFHYYDKDFNNEADTPDNFQSRRPNTSFCFLDIRSPGLGDTAMYLCATSRDRTGGEKLFFGSGTQLSVL.

The chain is built from TRBV4-3 and TRBJ2-1; tentatively, D is TRBD2 (7 bases). Per the germline V gene, CDR1 is LGHNA and CDR2 is YSLEER. The CDR3 loop spans 17 amino acids. Trimming took 4 bases from V and 7 from J, leaving 23 bases between them. The CDR3 sequence: CASSPQGREGPENEQFF. The CDR3 bases are TGCGCCAGCAGCCCCCAGGGGAGGGAGGGCCCAGAGAATGAGCAGTTCTTC.

The V and J genes are TRBV11-2 and TRBJ2-3, with D perhaps TRBD1 (6 bases). The length of the CDR3 is 13 residues. V gave up 8 bases and J gave up 3 bases, with 12 bases separating them. From germline, CDR1 is SGHAT and CDR2 FQNNGV. CDR3 sequence (DNA): TGTGCCAGCTACAGGGCCGGGACAGATACGCAGTATTTT. Its translation is CASYRAGTDTQYF.

This clone was seen once. The chain employs TRBV4-1 and TRBJ1-2; 7 bases match TRBD1. CDR1 and CDR2 from the germline V gene are MGHRA and YSYEKL. The length of the CDR3 is 13 residues. Losses at the gene ends were 4 bases for V and 6 bases for J; bases not matched to a gene: 5. CDR3: CASSRETGDGYTF. CDR3 in DNA: TGCGCCAGCAGCCGAGAAACAGGGGATGGCTACACCTTC.

CDR3 DNA sequence: TGTGCCAGTAGTATAGCGGCGGTAGGCGTCCTGACTTTC. Protein product: CASSIAAVGVLTF. The chain has TRBV19 and TRBJ2-6; D gene uncertain. Germline loops: CDR1 LNHDA, CDR2 SQIVND (reference sequence). The CDR3 is 13 residues long. Trimming removed 1 base from V and 12 bases from J, with 10 bases in between. Supplemented by reference TRBV19 and TRBJ2-6, the full variable domain reads DGGITQSPKYLFRKEGQNVTLSCEQNLNHDAMYWYRQDPGQGLRLIYYSQIVNDFQKGDIAEGYSVSREKKESFPLTVTSAQKNPTAFYLCASSIAAVGVLTFGAGSRLTVL.